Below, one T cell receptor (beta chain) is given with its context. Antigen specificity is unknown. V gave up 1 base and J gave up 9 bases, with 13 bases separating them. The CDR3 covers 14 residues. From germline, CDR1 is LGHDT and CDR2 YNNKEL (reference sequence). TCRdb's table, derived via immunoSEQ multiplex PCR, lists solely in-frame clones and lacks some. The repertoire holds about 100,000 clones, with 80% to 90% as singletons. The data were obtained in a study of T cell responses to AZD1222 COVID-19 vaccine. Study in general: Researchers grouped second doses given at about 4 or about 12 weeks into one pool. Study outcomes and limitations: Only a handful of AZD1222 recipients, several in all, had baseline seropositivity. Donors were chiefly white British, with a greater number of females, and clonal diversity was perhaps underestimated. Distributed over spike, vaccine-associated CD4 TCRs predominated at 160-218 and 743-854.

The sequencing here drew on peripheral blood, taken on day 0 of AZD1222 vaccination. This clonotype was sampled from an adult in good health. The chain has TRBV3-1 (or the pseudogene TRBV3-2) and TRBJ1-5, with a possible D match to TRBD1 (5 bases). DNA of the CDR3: TGTGCCAGCAGCCAAGGCGGAACTAGGGGGCCCCAGCATTTT. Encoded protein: CASSQGGTRGPQHF.